Following are 17 T cell receptor beta chains from one sample sequenced in a study of cytomegalovirus exposure and HLA in healthy donors. TCRdb's copy holds only in-frame clones and misses some; the assay was immunoSEQ multiplex PCR. Of about 130,000 clones listed, 88% are singletons. The sequencing sample was made of PBMCs. These receptors were collected from a man between 25 and 39 years old in good health and CMV-seronegative.

This chain joins TRBV20-1 and TRBJ1-2; perhaps TRBD1 as D (5 bases). CDR3 length: 11 residues. CDR1 is DFQATT and CDR2 is SNEGSKA in the germline V gene (reference sequence). CDR3 nucleotides: TGCAGCCTGACAGTAGACTATGGCTACACCTTC. Protein: CSLTVDYGYTF.

The chain links TRBV30 to TRBJ1-3; TRBD1 might be the D (5 bases). The CDR3 extends over 14 amino acids. Between the trimmed V and J ends, which lost 4 bases and 1 base, there was a span of 11 bases. Germline V gives CDR1 GTSNPN, CDR2 SVGIG (reference sequence). CDR3: CAWTPGFSGNTIYF. In DNA form, the CDR3 reads TGTGCCTGGACCCCAGGGTTTTCTGGAAACACCATATATTTT. Drawing the rest from reference TRBV30 and TRBJ1-3, the complete variable domain is SQTIHQWPATLVQPVGSPLSLECTVEGTSNPNLYWYRQAAGRGLQLLFYSVGIGQISSEVPQNLSASRPQDRQFILSSKKLLLSDSGFYLCAWTPGFSGNTIYFGEGSWLTVV.

This clone has just a few counts. Other DNA sequences in the same sample also yield this CDR3. The rearrangement uses TRBV9 and TRBJ2-2, with 9 bases that match TRBD2. Germline V gene data show CDR1 as SGDLS and CDR2 as YYNGEE. Losses at the gene ends were 0 bases for V and 7 bases for J; bases not matched to a gene: 7. The CDR3 extends over 16 amino acids. The CDR3 region is CASSVGAGGPIGELFF. The CDR3 nucleotides are TGTGCCAGCAGCGTAGGGGCGGGAGGGCCAATCGGGGAGCTGTTTTTT.

This clone showed up just once. V and J are TRBV5-1 and TRBJ2-2, with TRBD2 identical over 11 bases. Germline CDR1 reads SGHRS; CDR2 reads YFSETQ. The J segment lost 8 bases and the V segment lost 4 bases, leaving 7 bases of the junction unmatched. This CDR3 comprises 15 residues. The CDR3 spells CASSPGTSGQGELFF. As DNA, the CDR3 is TGCGCCAGCAGCCCCGGGACTAGCGGTCAAGGGGAGCTGTTTTTT.

The V gene is TRBV2, the J gene TRBJ1-4; 7 bases fit TRBD1. The CDR3 is made up of 16 amino acids. The V and J ends lost 6 bases and 0 bases, in that order; junction bases with no gene match: 7. In germline, CDR1 is SNHLY, CDR2 FYNNEI. For the CDR3, the DNA is TGTGCCAGCAGCAAGGACAGGATTGCAACTAATGAAAAACTGTTTTTT. Residues: CASSKDRIATNEKLFF.

V usage is TRBV19 and J usage is TRBJ1-2; tentatively, D is TRBD1 (6 bases). Germline V gene sequence: CDR1 LNHDA, CDR2 SQIVND (reference sequence). The CDR3 consists of 14 residues. V was pared by 6 bases and J by 3 bases, with 14 bases between. The CDR3 DNA reads as TGTGCCAGTAGCCTCGGACAGCTCTACTATGGCTACACCTTC. This codes for CASSLGQLYYGYTF.

This clone came up a few times. The genes are TRBV21-1 and TRBJ2-1; the DNA was not compared with TRBD1, the D call given in the table. TRBV21-1 is marked as a pseudogene. CDR3 length: 17 amino acids. CDR3 in DNA: TGTGCCAGATCCGAATATACTCAGGGGGCGTCCTACAATGAGCAGTTCTTC. Its protein is CARSEYTQGASYNEQFF.

The V gene is TRBV9, the J gene TRBJ1-2; D remains unclear. Between the trimmed V and J ends, which lost 0 bases and 6 bases, there was a span of 9 bases. CDR1 is SGDLS and CDR2 is YYNGEE in the germline V gene. The CDR3 extends over 13 amino acids. CDR3 sequence reads: CASSVALRDGYTF. The CDR3 DNA reads TGTGCCAGCAGCGTAGCTCTCCGCGATGGCTACACCTTC.

This clone has more than one count but fewer than ten. The chain recombines TRBV5-5 with TRBJ2-3; D is unclear. Germline V gene lookup returns CDR1 SGHKS and CDR2 YYEKEE (reference sequence). Trimming took 4 bases from V and 4 from J, leaving 7 bases between them. The CDR3 spans 12 residues. CDR3 amino acids: CASSLPSDTQYF. CDR3 DNA sequence: TGTGCCAGCAGCCTTCCGTCAGATACGCAGTATTTT.

The rearrangement joins TRBV5-1 to TRBJ1-2; 7 nucleotides agree with TRBD1. V lost 0 bases, J lost 4 bases, and 12 bases stayed unmatched. Germline CDR1 SGHRS, CDR2 YFSETQ. The CDR3 is 17 amino acids. CDR3 sequence reads: CASSLDRTGPLGYGYTF. CDR3 nucleotides: TGCGCCAGCAGCTTGGACCGGACAGGTCCGTTAGGCTATGGCTACACCTTC.

The chain joins TRBV30 to TRBJ1-4; 7 bases fit TRBD1. Trimming cost V 1 base and J 7 bases; bases outside gene matches: 9. The CDR3 sequence is 15 residues long. Germline V CDR1 and CDR2: GTSNPN, SVGIG (reference sequence). CDR3 DNA: TGTGCCTGGAGTGAAGGGACAGTCCCAAGTGAAAAACTGTTTTTT. It translates to CAWSEGTVPSEKLFF.

For this clone: At one of its ends the junction is not consistent with the germline gene, which may arise from a read error. This chain joins TRBV6-1 and TRBJ2-7; 8 bases line up with TRBD1. The germline gives CDR1 MNHNS, CDR2 SASEGT. The CDR3 covers 13 residues. The CDR3 coding sequence is TGTGCCAGCAGTCGCGAACGGACAGGGACCCCTCACTTC. It yields the protein CASSRERTGTPHF.

This chain connects TRBV5-1 to TRBJ2-7, with 7 nucleotides matching TRBD2. V lost 4 bases and J lost 0; bases outside the gene matches: 16. Germline V gene data show CDR1 as SGHRS and CDR2 as YFSETQ. The CDR3 is 18 residues long. The CDR3 here is CASSRGAAGLADSYEQYF. The DNA of the CDR3 is TGCGCCAGCAGCAGAGGAGCTGCCGGGCTAGCGGACTCCTACGAGCAGTACTTC.

The chain recombines TRBV10-1 with TRBJ2-7; maybe TRBD2 (6 bases). The CDR3 extends over 15 amino acids. Germline loops: CDR1 WNHNN, CDR2 SYGVQD (reference sequence). V was pared by 3 bases and J by 2 bases, with 14 bases between. As DNA, the CDR3 is TGCGCCAGCAGTGACTCTCGACTAGGTCCCTACGAGCAGTACTTC. This codes for CASSDSRLGPYEQYF.

The chain employs TRBV18 and TRBJ1-1; D is possibly TRBD1 (5 bases). With 1 base removed from V and 5 bases from J, the gap between germline ends came to 11 bases. Germline V gene lookup returns CDR1 KGHSH and CDR2 LQKENI. The CDR3 contains 14 residues. DNA of the CDR3: TGTGCCAGCTCACCACTGGGGGGGATGACTGAAGCTTTCTTT. It is translated as CASSPLGGMTEAFF. Together with reference TRBV18 and TRBJ1-1, the CDR3 gives the full variable domain: NAGVMQNPRHLVRRRGQEARLRCSPMKGHSHVYWYRQLPEEGLKFMVYLQKENIIDESGMPKERFSAEFPKEGPSILRIQQVVRGDSAAYFCASSPLGGMTEAFFGQGTRLTVV.

The chain employs TRBV5-1 and TRBJ2-5; D gene ambiguous. In germline, CDR1 is SGHRS, CDR2 YFSETQ. CDR3 size: 18 residues. V lost 1 base and J 3 bases, leaving 22 bases between the germline ends. In DNA form, the CDR3 reads TGCGCCAGCAGCTTGCCCTCTCTTCGAAACAGAGCTAAAGAGACCCAGTACTTC. It encodes CASSLPSLRNRAKETQYF.

This chain uses TRBV19 with TRBJ1-5; D may be TRBD1 (5 bases). The ends were cut back, 3 bases at V and 1 base at J, with 22 bases in the middle. CDR1 is LNHDA and CDR2 is SQIVND in the germline V gene (reference sequence). CDR3 length equals 19 residues. The CDR3 here is CASSIKPRSGRVSNQPQHF. CDR3 DNA: TGTGCCAGTAGTATCAAACCTCGGTCAGGGAGGGTCAGCAATCAGCCCCAGCATTTT.